This TCR beta chain is drawn from a study of CD8+CD57+ T cells in acquired aplastic anemia. Study in general: An average of roughly 3 ug of DNA was obtained from sorted CD4+ and CD8+ cells.

A note on this clonotype: The germline gene is not matched at one end of the junction; a read error may be the cause.

CDR1 SGHTA and CDR2 FQGTGA come from the germline V gene. The CDR3 totals 12 residues. The template used for profiling TCR beta VDJ and CDR3 was genomic DNA. Via MiXCR, TCRdb re-called the reads, giving one row per CDR3 protein. Here the sample spans around 250,000 distinct CDR3 sequences, 56% being singletons. This receptor was identified in a human donor with severe aplastic anemia or a healthy control (not recorded which). The gene calls are TRBV7-3 and TRBJ1-2; D not certain. The sample was sorted CD4+, CD8+, or CD8+CD57+ T cells (not recorded which) from PBMCs. CDR3 DNA: TGTGCCAGCAGCATAACCGACATAGGCTACACCTTC. Its protein is CASSITDIGYTF.